The entry below gives a single TCR beta chain sequence along with its context. The data were taken from a study of blood T cell repertoires in COVID-19. Across the study: T cells, B-cell-depleted T cells, or PBMCs supplied cDNA or gDNA.

Sequenced by immunoSEQ multiplex PCR; TCRdb stores in-frame clones only, minus some. The profile shows some 200,000 clones, around 90% of them singletons. Germline CDR1 is MNHEY and CDR2 is SVGAGI. This CDR3 region has 13 residues. The germline V and J ends were trimmed by 7 bases and 0 bases, with 9 bases remaining between them. The V and J genes are TRBV6-5 and TRBJ1-1, with D hard to call. This sequence was found in a man in his forties or fifties with active or convalescent COVID-19. The sample taken for sequencing was peripheral blood. CDR3 nucleotide sequence: TGTGCCAGCATGACGCGGGTGAACACTGAAGCTTTCTTT. This sequence encodes CASMTRVNTEAFF.